The sequence of this TCR beta chain was determined in a study of T cell responses to AZD1222 COVID-19 vaccine. As concerns this clone: The antigen is undetermined.

Profiled with immunoSEQ multiplex PCR; TCRdb holds only in-frame clones, not every one. The data show around 150,000 clones, roughly 89% seen once. Study findings and constraints: Only after the peak T cell response were repertoires sampled. A rise in Spike-specific TCR breadth and depth followed two AZD1222 doses.

The receptor was derived from an adult who received the MenACWY meningococcal vaccine as a control. The source was peripheral blood, collected 28 days after the second dose of the MenACWY control vaccine.

The CDR3 region is CASTDGNREFGANVLTF. In DNA form, the CDR3 reads TGTGCCAGCACCGATGGGAACAGAGAGTTTGGGGCCAACGTCCTGACTTTC. The V and J genes are TRBV25-1 and TRBJ2-6; D gene unclear. The germline CDR1 and CDR2 sequences are MGHDK and SYGVNS. Trimming left V 7 bases short and J 3 bases short, with 19 bases between. The CDR3 runs 17 residues. Together with reference TRBV25-1 and TRBJ2-6, the CDR3 gives the full variable domain: EADIYQTPRYLVIGTGKKITLECSQTMGHDKMYWYQQDPGMELHLIHYSYGVNSTEKGDLSSESTVSRIRTEHFPLTLESARPSHTSQYLCASTDGNREFGANVLTFGAGSRLTVL.